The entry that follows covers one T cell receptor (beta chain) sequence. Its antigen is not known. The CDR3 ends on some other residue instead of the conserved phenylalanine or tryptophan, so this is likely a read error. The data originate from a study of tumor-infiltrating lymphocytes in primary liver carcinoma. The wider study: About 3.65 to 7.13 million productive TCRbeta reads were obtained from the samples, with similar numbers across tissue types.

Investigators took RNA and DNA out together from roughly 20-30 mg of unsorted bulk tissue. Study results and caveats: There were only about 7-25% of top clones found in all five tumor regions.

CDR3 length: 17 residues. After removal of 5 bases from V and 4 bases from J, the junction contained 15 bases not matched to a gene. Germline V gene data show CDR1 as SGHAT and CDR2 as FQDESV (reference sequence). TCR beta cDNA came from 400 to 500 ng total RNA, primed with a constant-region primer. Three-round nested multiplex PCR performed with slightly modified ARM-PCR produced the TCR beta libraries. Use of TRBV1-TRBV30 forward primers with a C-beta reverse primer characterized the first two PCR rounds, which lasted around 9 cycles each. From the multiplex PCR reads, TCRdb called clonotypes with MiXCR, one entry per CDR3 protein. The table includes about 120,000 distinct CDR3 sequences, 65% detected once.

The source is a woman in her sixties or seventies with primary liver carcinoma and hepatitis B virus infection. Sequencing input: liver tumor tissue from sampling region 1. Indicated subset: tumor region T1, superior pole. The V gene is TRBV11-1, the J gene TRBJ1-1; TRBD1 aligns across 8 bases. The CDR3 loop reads CASSAGAGGGLGTEAFS. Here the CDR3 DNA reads TGTGCCAGCAGCGCCGGGGCAGGGGGCGGGTTGGGCACTGAAGCTTTCTCT.